This entry lists 17 T cell receptor beta chains sequenced from one sample in a study of CD8 T cells in Susac syndrome. With random hexamers, 0.5 to 1 ug RNA was reverse transcribed. Each CDR3 protein is one row after TCRdb ran MiXCR on the immunoSEQ multiplex PCR reads. There are about 160,000 distinct CDR3 sequences in the sample; approximately 94% occur only once, and about 0.09% lies in the top ten. The sample taken for sequencing was CD4+ T cells from PBMCs. The source is a human donor with multiple sclerosis.

The count of this clonotype is one. Compared with germline, one end of the junction differs, possibly owing to a read error. V usage is TRBV4-3 and J usage is TRBJ2-4; TRBD1 aligns across 9 bases. The CDR3 is 18 residues long. Germline V CDR1 and CDR2: LGHNA, YSLEER. The CDR3 DNA sequence: TGCGCCAGTAGCCAAGACTGGCGGACAGGGGTACGTACGGACATTCAGTACTTC. Translating gives CASSQDWRTGVRTDIQYF.

J is TRBJ2-1 and V is TRBV24-1, with 7 nucleotides matching TRBD1. J was trimmed by 0 bases and V by 5 bases; bases with no gene match: 15. Germline-derived CDR1 and CDR2 are KGHDR and SFDVKD. The CDR3 spans 19 residues. CDR3 protein: CATSATSGTVKVSYNEQFF. CDR3 nucleotide sequence: TGTGCCACCAGTGCCACTTCAGGGACAGTTAAAGTCTCCTACAATGAGCAGTTCTTC.

The chain combines TRBV7-9 with TRBJ1-2; D uncertain. CDR1 is SEHNR, CDR2 FQNEAQ, per germline (reference sequence). V was clipped by 11 bases and J by 6 bases, with 13 bases between them. The CDR3 totals 11 residues. CDR3: CAAGGANGYTF. CDR3 bases: TGTGCCGCGGGAGGAGCTAATGGCTACACCTTC.

V gene TRBV7-9 combines with J gene TRBJ2-3; 13 bases match TRBD2. This CDR3 region has 14 residues. V was clipped by 8 bases and J by 5 bases; unmatched bases: 4. In germline, CDR1 is SEHNR, CDR2 FQNEAQ (reference sequence). CDR3 sequence (DNA): TGTGCCAGCGAGACTAGCGGGAGGAGAGATACGCAGTATTTT. Translating gives CASETSGRRDTQYF.

V usage is TRBV11-3 and J usage is TRBJ2-5; TRBD1 aligns across 7 bases. V shed 6 bases and J 0 bases; nucleotides not matched to a gene: 1. This CDR3 is built from 13 residues. Germline CDR1 reads SGHNT; CDR2 reads YENEEA. CDR3 region: CASRGQDQETQYF. CDR3 coding DNA: TGTGCCAGCAGAGGACAGGACCAAGAGACCCAGTACTTC.

The rearrangement uses TRBV13 and TRBJ1-1; TRBD1 agrees at 7 bases. This CDR3 has 17 residues. V lost 6 bases, J lost 0 bases, and 13 bases stayed unmatched. CDR1 is PRHDT and CDR2 is FYEKMQ in the germline V gene (reference sequence). CDR3 in amino acids: CASSGKTGWSMNTEAFF. The CDR3 coding sequence is TGTGCCAGCAGTGGAAAGACAGGGTGGTCCATGAACACTGAAGCTTTCTTT.

V usage is TRBV7-9 and J usage is TRBJ2-1; TRBD1 agrees at 10 bases. The CDR3 is 16 residues long. With 4 bases clipped from V and 7 bases from J, the junction kept 10 bases outside the gene matches. The germline gives CDR1 SEHNR, CDR2 FQNEAQ (reference sequence). The chain's CDR3 is CASSSGGQGEKNEQFF. CDR3 DNA sequence: TGTGCCAGCAGCTCAGGAGGACAGGGGGAGAAGAATGAGCAGTTCTTC.

This clonotype was found once. The V call is TRBV4-1, the J call TRBJ1-2; 10 bases map to TRBD1. Germline CDR1 reads MGHRA; CDR2 reads YSYEKL. This CDR3 is 15 amino acids long. V trimming: 1 base; J trimming: 3 bases; junction bases outside the gene matches: 2. CDR3: CASSQVGTGDYGYTF. Written as DNA, the CDR3 is TGCGCCAGCAGCCAAGTAGGGACAGGGGACTATGGCTACACCTTC.

In nucleotides, the CDR3 is TGTGCCAGCATTAAGGGGGCGACCGATACGCAGTATTTT. This translates into CASIKGATDTQYF. The V and J genes are TRBV5-6 and TRBJ2-3, with 7 bases aligning to TRBD1. Germline values: CDR1 SGHDT, CDR2 YYEEEE. With 6 bases clipped from V and 6 bases from J, the junction kept 7 bases outside the gene matches. The CDR3 has 13 residues.

The rearrangement links TRBV15 to TRBJ2-1; no definite D call. This CDR3 comprises 12 residues. The V gene's germline CDR1 is LNHNV and CDR2 YYDKDF (reference sequence). The germline V and J ends were trimmed by 4 bases and 9 bases, with 10 bases remaining between them. DNA for the CDR3: TGTGCCACCAGCATAGCCCATCGTGAGCAGTTCTTC. Translating it yields CATSIAHREQFF.

The chain recombines TRBV7-8 with TRBJ2-3; D possibly matches TRBD1 or TRBD2 (5 bases each). V was clipped by 5 bases and J by 3 bases, with 12 bases between them. Germline CDR1 and CDR2: SGHVS and FQNEAQ. This CDR3 has 14 amino acids. The DNA for the CDR3 is TGTGCCAGCAGCCTCCGGGACCAAACAGATACGCAGTATTTT. It is translated as CASSLRDQTDTQYF.

This chain links TRBV12-3 or TRBV12-4 with TRBJ1-1; 7 bases align to TRBD1. V dropped 5 bases and J dropped 5; count of bases not matched to a gene: 11. The CDR3 has 15 residues. CDR3: CASSRPGQPWTEAFF. The CDR3 DNA sequence: TGTGCCAGCAGTCGCCCGGGACAGCCGTGGACTGAAGCTTTCTTT.

The rearrangement links TRBV11-1 to TRBJ2-1, with unresolved D. Germline CDR1 SGHAT, CDR2 FQDESV (reference sequence). CDR3 length: 13 residues. Trimming cost V 1 base and J 6 bases, with 7 bases left between them. The CDR3 sequence: CASSLGTGNEQFF. In nucleotides, the CDR3 is TGTGCCAGCAGCTTAGGAACGGGCAATGAGCAGTTCTTC.

The V and J genes are TRBV30 and TRBJ1-1, with TRBD1 as a possible D gene (6 bases). The CDR3 spans 14 residues. From germline, CDR1 is GTSNPN and CDR2 SVGIG (reference sequence). Trimming removed 4 bases from V and 6 bases from J, with 18 bases in between. The CDR3 nucleotides are TGTGCCTGGAAACGGGACACTTCCGTCTCTGAAGCTTTCTTT. This sequence encodes CAWKRDTSVSEAFF.

The chain is built from TRBV10-2 and TRBJ2-2, with TRBD2 matching 9 bases. Unmatched junction bases numbered 7, after V lost 10 bases and J lost 7 bases. The CDR3 loop spans 13 amino acids. The germline V gene has CDR1 WSHSY and CDR2 SAAADI. CDR3 sequence reads: CATKGTSIGELFF. CDR3 DNA sequence: TGCGCCACTAAAGGGACTAGCATCGGGGAGCTGTTTTTT.

J is TRBJ2-7 and V is TRBV5-1; D might be TRBD2 (6 bases). Looked up from germline, CDR1 is SGHRS and CDR2 is YFSETQ. The CDR3 spans 14 residues. The ends were cut back, 4 bases at V and 2 bases at J, with 13 bases in the middle. The chain's CDR3 is CASSPDGGTYEQYF. The CDR3 nucleotides read TGCGCCAGCAGCCCAGATGGAGGGACCTACGAGCAGTACTTC.

The rearrangement uses TRBV28 and TRBJ1-4; no definite D call. The CDR3 loop spans 13 amino acids. Trimming took off 6 bases at V and 5 bases at J, with 10 bases between the two ends. The germline V gene encodes CDR1 MDHEN and CDR2 SYDVKM. The chain's CDR3 is CASRRFTNEKLFF. CDR3 in DNA: TGTGCCAGCAGGCGCTTTACGAATGAAAAACTGTTTTTT.